This T cell receptor beta chain derives from a study of blood T cells in healthy people across ages. Study-level information: About one barcoded beta molecule per two T cells was captured by template switching. Findings and limits, study-wide: A strong correlation was seen between TCR beta diversity and naive T cell percentage.

Healthy Russian Caucasian donors spanned ages about 6 to 95 years. Sample-barcoded 5' priming and a J-beta primer mix drove a second PCR of about 6 to 11 cycles. TCRdb processed the 5' RACE reads anew with MiXCR; each CDR3 protein has one entry. The profile shows about 650,000 distinct CDR3 sequences, about 32% of them singletons. This clonotype was counted many times. Its matching antigen is unknown. The CDR3 extends over 11 amino acids. The V end lost 3 bases, the J end lost 5 bases, and 3 bases lay between the germline ends. Per germline, CDR1 SGDLS and CDR2 YYNGEE. The specimen was blood. This chain joins TRBV9 and TRBJ2-1; D ambiguous. The TCR originated in a woman aged 80 or over in good health. This chain's CDR3 is CASSADNEQFF. CDR3 DNA sequence: TGTGCCAGCAGCGCCGACAATGAGCAGTTCTTC.